These 19 T cell receptor beta chains originate from one sample sequenced in a study of T cells in Graves' hyperthyroidism and ophthalmopathy. Researchers amplified the TCR beta CDR3 regions from RNA transcripts. When the TCR CDR3 underwent first-round RT-PCR, the HTBI primer set was used. MiXCR, run by TCRdb on the multiplex PCR reads, gives a single entry per CDR3 protein. The top ten hold under 8% of the sample, which has 650,000 to 800,000 distinct CDR3 sequences, 45% seen once. Sequences were obtained from peripheral blood or thyroid tissue (not recorded which). All receptors derive from an adult man with Graves' disease, either hyperthyroidism or ophthalmopathy (not recorded which).

There are a few counts of this clonotype. CDR3 loop: CASSGGPGGRGNQPQHF. In DNA form, the CDR3 reads TGTGCCAGCAGTGGGGGGCCCGGGGGCCGAGGCAATCAGCCCCAGCATTTT. The rearrangement joins TRBV2 to TRBJ1-5; a weak D match, TRBD1 (6 bases). CDR3 length equals 17 residues. Germline lookup yields CDR1 SNHLY and CDR2 FYNNEI. The ends were cut back, 4 bases at V and 2 bases at J, with 18 bases in the middle.

The chain couples TRBV2 to TRBJ1-4, with unresolved D. V dropped 6 bases and J dropped 3 bases, with 11 bases sitting between them. Germline V CDR1 and CDR2: SNHLY, FYNNEI. This CDR3 spans 14 amino acids. This CDR3 is CASRRTSPNEKLFF. For the CDR3, the DNA is TGTGCCAGCAGGAGGACTTCCCCTAATGAAAAACTGTTTTTT.

The chain combines TRBV10-3 with TRBJ1-2; D may be TRBD1 (6 bases). The CDR3 contains 14 residues. V was clipped by 6 bases and J by 4 bases, with 15 bases between them. CDR1 and CDR2 from the germline V gene are ENHRY and SYGVKD. The CDR3 protein is CAISGGHQFYGYTF. The CDR3 DNA reads as TGTGCCATCAGCGGGGGACATCAATTCTATGGCTACACCTTC.

This clonotype was seen more than once but under ten times. Here the CDR3 DNA reads TGTGCCAGCAGCCTCGGACAGGGGGCGGCTAATGAAAAACTGTTTTTT. Its protein is CASSLGQGAANEKLFF. The chain is built from TRBV11-3 and TRBJ1-4; 11 positions agree with TRBD1. Germline V CDR1 and CDR2: SGHNT, YENEEA. Trimming took 5 bases from V and 3 from J; bases not matched to a gene: 5. There are 16 residues in the CDR3.

Comment on this clonotype: This may stem from a read error, because a much larger clone lies one nucleotide away. The V call is TRBV10-3, the J call TRBJ1-6; D gene ambiguous. V was shortened by 4 bases and J by 7 bases, with 11 bases between the two germline ends. This CDR3 contains 14 residues. Germline loops: CDR1 ENHRY, CDR2 SYGVKD. The CDR3 is CAISGGEENSPLHF. The CDR3 DNA reads as TGTGCCATCAGTGGCGGGGAGGAGAATTCACCCCTCCACTTT.

As concerns this clonotype: Just one base apart from a much larger clone, this may be a read error. This is likely a read error, given that the CDR3 carries no conserved phenylalanine or tryptophan at its end. The V call is TRBV11-1, the J call TRBJ2-5, with D possibly TRBD2 on 6 matching bases. The germline V gene encodes CDR1 SGHAT and CDR2 FQDESV (reference sequence). V lost 6 bases to trimming and J lost 5 bases, with 19 bases between them. There are 15 residues in the CDR3. CDR3 DNA: TGTGCCAGCAGTGGAGGGCAGGGCGGTCGGGAGACCCAGTACCTC. Amino acids: CASSGGQGGRETQYL.

The J gene is TRBJ1-6, the V gene TRBV7-2; D is possibly TRBD1 (5 bases). The germline V gene has CDR1 SGHTA and CDR2 FQGNSA. The V end lost 4 bases, the J end lost 14 bases, and 21 bases lay between the germline ends. The CDR3 totals 15 residues. CDR3 in DNA: TGTGCCAGCAGCTCCGGGACGGCGGGTCGCATCTCCCTCCACTTT. Translation: CASSSGTAGRISLHF.

The V call is TRBV29-1, the J call TRBJ2-5, with TRBD2 matching over 8 bases. This CDR3 is 11 amino acids long. V was clipped by 8 bases and J by 5 bases; unmatched bases: 4. Germline V gene lookup returns CDR1 SQVTM and CDR2 ANQGSEA. CDR3 coding DNA: TGCAGCAGCGGGAGTGGGGAGACCCAGTACTTC. It codes for CSSGSGETQYF. The full variable domain, completed using reference TRBV29-1 and TRBJ2-5, is SAVISQKPSRDICQRGTSLTIQCQVDSQVTMMFWYRQQPGQSLTLIATANQGSEATYESGFVIDKFPISRPNLTFSTLTVSNMSPEDSSIYLCSSGSGETQYFGPGTRLLVL.

This chain joins TRBV20-1 and TRBJ2-5, with 15 bases identical to TRBD2. V lost 5 bases and J lost 5; bases outside the gene matches: 15. There are 18 residues in the CDR3. From germline, CDR1 is DFQATT and CDR2 SNEGSKA (reference sequence). The DNA for the CDR3 is TGCAGTGCTCGAACTTCCGGGACTAGCGGGAGGACTTGGGAGACCCAGTACTTC. Translating gives CSARTSGTSGRTWETQYF.

As to this clonotype: A read error is possible here, since a much larger clone lies one base away. The genes are TRBV10-2 and TRBJ1-5; D is unresolved. The germline CDR1 and CDR2 sequences are WSHSY and SAAADI. There are 15 residues in the CDR3. The CDR3, as DNA: TGCGCCAGCAGTGACGACGTTAATAGCAAACAGCCCCAGCATTTT. Translation: CASSDDVNSKQPQHF.

This rearrangement joins TRBV29-1 to TRBJ2-5; 12 bases align to TRBD2. Germline lookup yields CDR1 SQVTM and CDR2 ANQGSEA. The junction had 8 bases not matched to a gene; V was cut back by 4 bases and J by 5 bases. This CDR3 is built from 15 residues. This chain's CDR3 is CSVGLAGGHGETQYF. CDR3 nucleotides: TGCAGCGTTGGGCTAGCGGGAGGGCATGGGGAGACCCAGTACTTC.

This clonotype was seen more than once but under ten times. The chain carries TRBV9 and TRBJ1-1, with D possibly matching TRBD1 (6 bases). CDR1 and CDR2 (germline): SGDLS, YYNGEE. The CDR3 extends over 13 amino acids. V dropped 4 bases and J dropped 9 bases, with 16 bases sitting between them. CDR3 in DNA: TGTGCCAGCAGCTCCGGAGGAGGGGGGCAAGCTTTCTTT. Protein: CASSSGGGGQAFF.

This clonotype has only a few counts. This chain uses TRBV20-1 with TRBJ2-7; 7 bases match TRBD2. V lost 1 base, J lost 1 base, and 7 bases stayed unmatched. Germline values: CDR1 DFQATT, CDR2 SNEGSKA (reference sequence). The CDR3 has 15 amino acids. The CDR3: CSARGEGGPSYEQYF. The DNA for the CDR3 is TGCAGTGCTAGAGGGGAGGGTGGTCCTTCCTACGAGCAGTACTTC.

This chain uses TRBV7-9 with TRBJ1-4, with D unresolved. This CDR3 spans 14 amino acids. V was shortened by 0 bases and J by 8 bases, with 10 bases between the two germline ends. Germline V lookup: CDR1 SEHNR, CDR2 FQNEAQ (reference sequence). As DNA, the CDR3 is TGTGCCAGCAGCTTAGCGGCGGGTGAGGAAAAACTGTTTTTT. Its translation: CASSLAAGEEKLFF.

The gene calls are TRBV15 and TRBJ1-5; D is unclear. CDR3 length: 15 amino acids. Per the germline V gene, CDR1 is LNHNV and CDR2 is YYDKDF (reference sequence). Trimming shortened V by 3 bases and J by 7 bases, and 16 bases separated the two germline ends. The DNA for the CDR3 is TGTGCCACCAGCAGCCAAGTAACGGGCGGACAGCCCCAGCATTTT. Translating it yields CATSSQVTGGQPQHF.

In this sample, this clonotype turned up many times. The rearrangement joins TRBV10-3 to TRBJ2-7; TRBD1 matches 8 bases. With 3 bases clipped from V and 0 bases from J, the junction kept 7 bases outside the gene matches. Germline lookup yields CDR1 ENHRY and CDR2 SYGVKD. This CDR3 comprises 16 residues. The CDR3 coding sequence is TGTGCCATCAGTGACCTCACTACAGGGGGCTCCTACGAGCAGTACTTC. This translates into CAISDLTTGGSYEQYF.

The CDR3 protein is CASRGGQGAMGANVLTF. The CDR3 DNA reads as TGTGCCAGCAGGGGGGGACAGGGGGCTATGGGGGCCAACGTCCTGACTTTC. V gene TRBV7-8 combines with J gene TRBJ2-6, with 12 bases matching TRBD1. The CDR3 extends over 17 amino acids. V shed 6 bases and J 4 bases; nucleotides not matched to a gene: 7. Germline CDR1 SGHVS, CDR2 FQNEAQ.

This clonotype was detected many times. The chain combines TRBV29-1 with TRBJ1-1, with D perhaps TRBD1 (5 bases). The CDR3 runs 13 residues. Germline assignment: CDR1 SQVTM and CDR2 ANQGSEA. V was pared by 6 bases and J by 8 bases, with 19 bases between. In DNA form, the CDR3 reads TGCAGCGTCTCCGGGACGGGGATTCGGGAAGCTTTCTTT. Amino acid sequence: CSVSGTGIREAFF.

A word on this clonotype: This is likely a read error, given that the CDR3 carries no conserved phenylalanine or tryptophan at its end. The rearrangement uses TRBV29-1 and TRBJ1-2; TRBD1 aligns across 9 bases. Germline V gene sequence: CDR1 SQVTM, CDR2 ANQGSEA. The trim removed 3 bases at V and 8 bases at J, leaving 13 bases unmatched. CDR3 length: 15 amino acids. CDR3 region: CSVEIFTGGAGGYTL. Written as DNA, the CDR3 is TGCAGCGTTGAGATTTTTACAGGGGGCGCGGGGGGCTACACCTTA.